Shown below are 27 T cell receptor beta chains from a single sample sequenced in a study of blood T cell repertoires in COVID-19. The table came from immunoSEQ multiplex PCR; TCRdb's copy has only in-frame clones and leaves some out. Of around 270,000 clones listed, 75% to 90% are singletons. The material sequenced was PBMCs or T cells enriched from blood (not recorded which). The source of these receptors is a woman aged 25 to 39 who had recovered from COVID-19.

The CDR3 nucleotides are TGTGCCAGCAGCTTGCAAGGGACAGGTGATCAGCCCCAGCATTTT. This encodes CASSLQGTGDQPQHF. This sequence joins TRBV5-4 and TRBJ1-5, with 8 bases aligning to TRBD1. After removal of 1 base from V and 5 bases from J, the junction contained 5 bases not matched to a gene. CDR3 length: 15 residues. Germline V gene sequence: CDR1 SGHNT, CDR2 YYREEE (reference sequence).

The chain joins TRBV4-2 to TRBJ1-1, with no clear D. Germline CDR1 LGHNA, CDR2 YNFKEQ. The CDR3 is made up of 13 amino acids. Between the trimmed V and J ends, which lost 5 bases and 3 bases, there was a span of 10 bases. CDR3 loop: CASSGSEDTEAFF. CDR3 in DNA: TGTGCCAGCAGCGGTTCCGAGGACACTGAAGCTTTCTTT.

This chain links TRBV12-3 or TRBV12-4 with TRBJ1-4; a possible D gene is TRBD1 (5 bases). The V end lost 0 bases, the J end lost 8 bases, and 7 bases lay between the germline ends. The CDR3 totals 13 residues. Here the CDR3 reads CASSLASGEKLFF. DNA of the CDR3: TGTGCCAGCAGTTTAGCGTCAGGGGAAAAACTGTTTTTT.

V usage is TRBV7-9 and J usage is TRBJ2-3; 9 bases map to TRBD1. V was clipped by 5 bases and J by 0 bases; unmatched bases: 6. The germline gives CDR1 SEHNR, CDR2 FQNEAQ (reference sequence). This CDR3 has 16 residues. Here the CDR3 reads CASSIPTGGSTDTQYF. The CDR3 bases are TGTGCCAGCAGCATTCCGACAGGGGGTAGCACAGATACGCAGTATTTT.

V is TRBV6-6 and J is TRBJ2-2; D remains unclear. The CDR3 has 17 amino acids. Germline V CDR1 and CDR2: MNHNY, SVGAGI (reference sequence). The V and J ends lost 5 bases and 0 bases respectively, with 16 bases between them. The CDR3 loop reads CASSPIKSTPNTGELFF. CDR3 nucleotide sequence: TGTGCCAGCAGTCCCATTAAATCGACACCGAACACCGGGGAGCTGTTTTTT.

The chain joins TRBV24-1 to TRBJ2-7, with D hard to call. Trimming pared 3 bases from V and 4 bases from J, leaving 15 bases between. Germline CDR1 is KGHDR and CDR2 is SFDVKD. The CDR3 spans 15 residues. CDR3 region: CATSDPLSETYEQYF. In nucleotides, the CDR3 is TGTGCCACCAGTGATCCATTGTCCGAGACTTACGAGCAGTACTTC.

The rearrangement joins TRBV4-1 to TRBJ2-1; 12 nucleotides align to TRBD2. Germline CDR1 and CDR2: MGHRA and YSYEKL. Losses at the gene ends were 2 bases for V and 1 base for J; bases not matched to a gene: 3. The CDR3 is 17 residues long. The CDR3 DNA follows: TGCGCCAGCAGCCAACCCCTAGCGGGAGGGTCCTACAATGAGCAGTTCTTC. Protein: CASSQPLAGGSYNEQFF.

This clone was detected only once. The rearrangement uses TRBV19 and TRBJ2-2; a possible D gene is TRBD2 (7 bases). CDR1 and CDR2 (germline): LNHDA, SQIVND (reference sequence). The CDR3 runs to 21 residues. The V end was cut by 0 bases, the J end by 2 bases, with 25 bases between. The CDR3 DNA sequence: TGTGCCAGTAGTATAGATCCCCTACTCTGGGGCGGGGGCTCCAACACCGGGGAGCTGTTTTTT. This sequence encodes CASSIDPLLWGGGSNTGELFF.

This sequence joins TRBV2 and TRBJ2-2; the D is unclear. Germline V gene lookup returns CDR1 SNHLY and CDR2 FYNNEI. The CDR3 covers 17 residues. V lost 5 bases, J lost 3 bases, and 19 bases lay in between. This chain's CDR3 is CASSTQYGLDDTGELFF. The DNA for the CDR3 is TGTGCCAGCAGTACGCAGTACGGGTTGGATGACACCGGGGAGCTGTTTTTT.

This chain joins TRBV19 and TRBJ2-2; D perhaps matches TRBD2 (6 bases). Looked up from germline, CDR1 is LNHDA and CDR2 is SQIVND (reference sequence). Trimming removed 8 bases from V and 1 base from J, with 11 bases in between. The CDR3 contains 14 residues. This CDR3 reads CASQLSGNTGELFF. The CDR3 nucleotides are TGTGCCAGTCAACTTAGCGGGAACACCGGGGAGCTGTTTTTT.

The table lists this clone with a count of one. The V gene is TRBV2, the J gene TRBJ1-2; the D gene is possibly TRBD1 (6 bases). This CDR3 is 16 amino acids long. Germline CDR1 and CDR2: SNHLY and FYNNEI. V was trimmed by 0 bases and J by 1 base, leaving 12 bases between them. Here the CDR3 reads CASSEANREGNYGYTF. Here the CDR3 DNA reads TGTGCCAGCAGTGAAGCAAACAGGGAGGGTAACTATGGCTACACCTTC.

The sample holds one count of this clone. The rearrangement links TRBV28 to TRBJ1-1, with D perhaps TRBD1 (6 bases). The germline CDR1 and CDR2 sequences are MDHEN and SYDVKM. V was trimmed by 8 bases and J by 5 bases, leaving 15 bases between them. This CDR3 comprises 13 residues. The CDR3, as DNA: TGTGCCAGCGAACAGGGAGGGGGGACTGAAGCTTTCTTT. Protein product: CASEQGGGTEAFF. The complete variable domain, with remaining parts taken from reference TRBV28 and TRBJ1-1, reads DVKVTQSSRYLVKRTGEKVFLECVQDMDHENMFWYRQDPGLGLRLIYFSYDVKMKEKGDIPEGYSVSREKKERFSLILESASTNQTSMYLCASEQGGGTEAFFGQGTRLTVV.

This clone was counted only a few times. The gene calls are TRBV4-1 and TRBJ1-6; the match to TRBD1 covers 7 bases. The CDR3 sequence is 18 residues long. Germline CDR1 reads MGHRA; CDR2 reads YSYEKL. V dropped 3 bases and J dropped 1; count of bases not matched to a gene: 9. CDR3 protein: CASSHNRGLESYNSPLHF. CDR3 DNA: TGCGCCAGCAGCCATAACAGGGGACTTGAATCCTATAATTCACCCCTCCACTTT.

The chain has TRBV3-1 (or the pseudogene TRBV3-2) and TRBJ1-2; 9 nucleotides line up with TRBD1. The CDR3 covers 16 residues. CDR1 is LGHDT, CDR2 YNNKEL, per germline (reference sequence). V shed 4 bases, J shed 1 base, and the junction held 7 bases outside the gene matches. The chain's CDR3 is CASSPGTGLFNYGYTF. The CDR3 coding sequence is TGTGCCAGCAGCCCCGGGACAGGGTTGTTTAACTATGGCTACACCTTC.

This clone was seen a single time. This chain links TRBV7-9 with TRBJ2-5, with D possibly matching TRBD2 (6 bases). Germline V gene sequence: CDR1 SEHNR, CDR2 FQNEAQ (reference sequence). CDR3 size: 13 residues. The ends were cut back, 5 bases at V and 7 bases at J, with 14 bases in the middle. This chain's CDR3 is CASSPDRGGTQYF. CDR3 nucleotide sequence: TGTGCCAGCAGCCCCGACCGGGGAGGGACCCAGTACTTC.

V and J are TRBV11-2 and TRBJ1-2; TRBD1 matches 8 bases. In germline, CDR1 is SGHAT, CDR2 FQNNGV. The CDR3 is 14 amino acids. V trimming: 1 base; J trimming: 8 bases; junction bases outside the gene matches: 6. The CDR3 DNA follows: TGTGCCAGCAGCTTAGGAGGACAGGGCCGGGGCTACACCTTC. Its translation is CASSLGGQGRGYTF.

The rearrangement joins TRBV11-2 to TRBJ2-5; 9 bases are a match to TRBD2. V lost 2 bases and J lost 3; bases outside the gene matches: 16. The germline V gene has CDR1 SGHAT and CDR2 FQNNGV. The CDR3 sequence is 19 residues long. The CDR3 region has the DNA TGTGCCAGCAGCTTAAAGGCCGGGACTAGCTTTCTTCCTAAAGAGACCCAGTACTTC. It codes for CASSLKAGTSFLPKETQYF.

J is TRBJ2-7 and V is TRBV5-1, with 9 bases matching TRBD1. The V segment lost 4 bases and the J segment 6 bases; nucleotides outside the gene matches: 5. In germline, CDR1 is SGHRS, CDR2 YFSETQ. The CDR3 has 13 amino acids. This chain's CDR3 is CASSQQGASEQYF. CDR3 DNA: TGCGCCAGCAGCCAACAGGGGGCGAGCGAGCAGTACTTC.

This chain's CDR3 is CASSVDSNYGYTF. The CDR3 nucleotides are TGTGCCAGCAGCGTAGACAGTAACTATGGCTACACCTTC. V gene TRBV7-6 combines with J gene TRBJ1-2; a weak D match, TRBD1 (5 bases). Germline values: CDR1 SGHVS, CDR2 FNYEAQ. The CDR3 covers 13 residues. V shed 5 bases and J shed 1 base, with 8 bases lying between them.

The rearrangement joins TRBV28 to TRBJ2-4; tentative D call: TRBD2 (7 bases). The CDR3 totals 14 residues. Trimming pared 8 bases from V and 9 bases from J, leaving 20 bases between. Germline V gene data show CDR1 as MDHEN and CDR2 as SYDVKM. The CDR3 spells CASGEGGATSIQYF. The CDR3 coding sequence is TGTGCCAGCGGTGAAGGGGGGGCAACTTCCATTCAGTACTTC.

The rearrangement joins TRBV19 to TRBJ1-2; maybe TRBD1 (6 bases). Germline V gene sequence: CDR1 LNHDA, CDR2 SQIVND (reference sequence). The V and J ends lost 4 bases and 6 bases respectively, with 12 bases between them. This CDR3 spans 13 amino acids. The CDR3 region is CASSTNRADGYTF. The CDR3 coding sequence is TGTGCCAGTAGTACCAACAGGGCCGATGGCTACACCTTC.

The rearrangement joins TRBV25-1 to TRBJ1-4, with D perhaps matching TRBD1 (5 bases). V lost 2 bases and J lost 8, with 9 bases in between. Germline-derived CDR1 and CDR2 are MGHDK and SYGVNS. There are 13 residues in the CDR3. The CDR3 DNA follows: TGTGCCAGCAGTGAAGGGGGAGGGGAAAAACTGTTTTTT. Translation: CASSEGGGEKLFF. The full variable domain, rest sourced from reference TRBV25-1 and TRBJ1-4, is EADIYQTPRYLVIGTGKKITLECSQTMGHDKMYWYQQDPGMELHLIHYSYGVNSTEKGDLSSESTVSRIRTEHFPLTLESARPSHTSQYLCASSEGGGEKLFFGSGTQLSVL.

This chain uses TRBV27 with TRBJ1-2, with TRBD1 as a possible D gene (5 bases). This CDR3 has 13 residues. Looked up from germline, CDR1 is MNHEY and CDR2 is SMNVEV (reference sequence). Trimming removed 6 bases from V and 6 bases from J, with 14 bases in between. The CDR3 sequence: CASRPGRGDGYTF. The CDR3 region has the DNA TGTGCCAGCAGACCTGGCCGGGGGGATGGCTACACCTTC.

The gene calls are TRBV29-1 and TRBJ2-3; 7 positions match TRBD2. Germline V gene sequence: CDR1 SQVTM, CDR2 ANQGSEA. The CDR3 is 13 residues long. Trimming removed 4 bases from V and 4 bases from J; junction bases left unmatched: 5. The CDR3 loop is CSVVGRFADTQYF. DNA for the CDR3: TGCAGCGTTGTCGGGAGGTTCGCAGATACGCAGTATTTT.

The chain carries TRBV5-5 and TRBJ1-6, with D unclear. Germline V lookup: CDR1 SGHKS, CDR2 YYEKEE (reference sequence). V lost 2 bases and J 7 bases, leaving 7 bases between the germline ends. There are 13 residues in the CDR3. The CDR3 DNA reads TGTGCCAGCAGCTTACAGACAAATTCACCCCTCCACTTT. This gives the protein CASSLQTNSPLHF.

The CDR3 here is CASSHGEGTVTTDTQYF. In DNA, the CDR3 is TGTGCCAGCAGCCACGGGGAAGGGACAGTTACCACAGATACGCAGTATTTT. The gene calls are TRBV7-9 and TRBJ2-3; 7 nucleotides agree with TRBD1. CDR3 size: 17 residues. Germline V gene lookup returns CDR1 SEHNR and CDR2 FQNEAQ (reference sequence). V was pared by 5 bases and J by 2 bases, with 13 bases of the junction left unmatched.

Written as DNA, the CDR3 is TGCGCCAGCAGCCATTACGGGAAGACCGAACTAGGGGCTTTCTTT. It specifies CASSHYGKTELGAFF. V is TRBV4-1 and J is TRBJ1-1; no clear D. CDR1 is MGHRA and CDR2 is YSYEKL in the germline V gene. V was cut by 3 bases and J by 11 bases, with 22 bases left in between. The CDR3 consists of 15 residues.